This T cell receptor beta chain was sequenced for a study of T-cell reconstitution after alpha-beta-depleted transplantation in children (TCRdb year 2016). For the wider study: T-cell immune reconstitution after TCRalphabeta/CD19-depleted allogeneic hematopoietic cell transplantation in children was quantitatively tracked in the study by means of TCR repertoire profiling.

The germline V gene (reference sequence) sets CDR1 to LGHDT and CDR2 to YNNKEL. Trimming takes 2 bases off V and 8 bases off J; junction bases not matched to a gene: 5. The CDR3 measures 14 amino acids from cysteine to phenylalanine. Just the 42-base CDR3 DNA is kept, in frame starting at base 1. The protocol used for the library was PCR. Data came from an Illumina HiSeq 2500. To normalize quantification of the TCRbeta repertoire, the TCR libraries were built with molecular barcoding that relied on unique molecular identifiers. TCRdb redid the processing of the public reads, applying fastp at Q25 and MiXCR, and retained in-frame beta chains. Merged by CDR3 protein, the rows form single entries marked with the most common genes and DNA. In this sample the table shows 540,000 or so distinct CDR3 sequences, under 25% of which occur a single time. The biggest ten clones account for roughly 15% of the sample.

The treatment or condition label here, explained by the study, means: allogeneic hematopoietic cell transplantation with graft depleted of TCRalphabeta T cells and CD19 B cells. The children who served as transplant recipients had been given grafts of TCRalphabeta/CD19-depleted allogeneic hematopoietic cells. This clonotype was seen many times. What this receptor recognizes is not known. Within one base of it there is no much larger clone, and no base qualities were kept. Results the study describes overall, beyond this receptor: In some patients, the high TCRbeta diversity seen at day 60 was put down to recipient T cells and intrathymic progenitors that had survived conditioning. Apparently early alphabetaT-cell count recovery about two months after transplant reportedly relied on only several hundred rapidly expanded clones derived from non-depleted graft cells. Hyperexpanded clone frequencies declined over subsequent months; after one year, T-cell counts and TCRbeta diversity were mostly attributed to newly produced T cells.

The sequence links TRBV3-1 to TRBJ2-1; TRBD1 aligns with 8 central bases. This clonotype originated in a boy under three years old who had a stem cell transplant for acute myeloid leukemia, so the T cells may come from the graft donor. This sample comprised PBMCs, mostly from graft donor cells, obtained 360 days after TCRalphabeta/CD19-depleted stem cell transplant. The nucleotides read TGTGCCAGCAGCCAACGCGGGACAGGCGATGAGCAGTTCTTC. This translates into CASSQRGTGDEQFF.